This TCR beta chain derives from a study of beta chain features in type 1 diabetes. General study findings and limits: TCRB CDR3s were moderately but significantly shorter in Type 1 diabetes patients in all four CD4+ subsets.

Heparinised blood was drawn once per donor, averaging roughly 120 mL. CDR1 and CDR2 (germline): SQVTM, ANQGSEA. The CDR3 is made up of 13 amino acids. V lost 3 bases and J 8 bases, leaving 13 bases between the germline ends. A few counts support this clone. What it recognizes is unknown. The investigators reverse transcribed all of the isolated RNA, so they sequenced expressed TCRB transcripts. The average read count of naive, central memory and regulatory T cell samples was approximately 3.5 million. Generated by immunoSEQ multiplex PCR, the TCRdb table keeps only in-frame clones and is missing some. The sample comprises roughly 730,000 clones, around 15% of which are singletons, and approximately 0.021% rests with the top ten.

The clonotype comes from a man aged 18 to 30 with type 1 diabetes. The sequencing sample was made of naive CD4+ T cells from blood. The rearrangement links TRBV29-1 to TRBJ1-4, with D hard to call. CDR3 loop: CSVEGDGGEKLFF. Written as DNA, the CDR3 is TGCAGCGTTGAGGGCGACGGAGGGGAAAAACTGTTTTTT.